The present T cell receptor (beta chain) was sequenced within a study of blood T cells in healthy people across ages. As for the study in general: Template switching picked up about one barcoded beta molecule for each two T cells. Study-wide results and limits: Per million T cells, the diversity of TCR beta decreased roughly linearly as age advanced. The study found more naive CD4+ cells and higher diversity in long-lived than aged donors.

A J-beta primer mix and a sample-barcoded 5' primer were used in a second PCR of about 7 to 12 cycles. One entry per CDR3 protein results from TCRdb running MiXCR on the 5' RACE reads. Of some 1.4 million distinct CDR3 sequences detected, about 43% appear once; the ten largest clones hold less than 8%. Germline V CDR1 and CDR2: SGHDT, YYEEEE. The CDR3 has 14 amino acids. As concerns this clonotype: Antigen unknown.

Every participating donor contributed approximately 10 milliliters of peripheral blood through a draw. The V gene is TRBV5-6, the J gene TRBJ2-4, with D possibly being TRBD1 (6 bases). The J call is doubtful: the DNA matches TRBJ2-7 better. The sequence derives from a woman aged 18-30 years in good health. The sequencing sample was made of blood. The CDR3 loop reads CASSLDRVTHEQYF. The DNA for the CDR3 is TGTGCCAGCAGCTTGGACAGGGTAACCCACGAGCAGTACTTC.